This T cell receptor beta chain was found in a study of T-cell reconstitution after alpha-beta-depleted transplantation in children. Overall study findings and caveats: Surviving thymic progenitors and recipient T cells were the source of high TCRbeta diversity at day 60 in some patients. Expanded graft clones, several hundred of them, were reportedly the source of alpha-beta T cells about two months after transplant. A year post-transplant, T-cell counts and diversity derived mostly from newly produced T cells.

The V end was cut by 5 bases, the J end by 5 bases, with 15 bases between. The CDR3 loop spans 13 amino acids. Germline assignment: CDR1 DFQATT and CDR2 SNEGSKA (reference sequence). This clonotype came up many times. Its specificity is not known. Unique molecular identifiers were incorporated into the prepared TCRbeta library. TCRdb reprocessed the PCR reads with MiXCR, giving one entry per CDR3 protein. The sample has some 830,000 distinct CDR3 sequences; 16% are singletons. This TCR was recovered from a male patient younger than 18 who had a stem cell transplant for acute lymphoblastic leukemia, so the T cells may come from the graft donor. The specimen comprised PBMCs, mostly from graft donor cells, sampled 360 days after TCRalphabeta/CD19-depleted stem cell transplant. The chain uses TRBV20-1 and TRBJ2-5; TRBD2 is a possible D gene (6 bases). The CDR3 protein is CSAGRRARETQYF. DNA of the CDR3: TGCAGTGCTGGGCGGAGGGCCCGGGAGACCCAGTACTTC.